A single sample is the source of the 21 T cell receptor beta chains below, sequenced in a study of PD-L1 blockade in urothelial cancer. The protocol was immunoSEQ multiplex PCR, while the TCRdb copy is restricted to in-frame clones and leaves out a portion. In the table there are tens of thousands of clones, approximately 79% of which are singletons. As for time point: pretreatment peripheral blood. Sequencing used PBMCs, obtained around atezolizumab (anti-PD-L1) treatment. These receptors all stem from a man between 65 and 79 years old with urothelial cancer.

The rearrangement links TRBV5-1 to TRBJ2-1; 13 bases agree with TRBD2. Germline V gene sequence: CDR1 SGHRS, CDR2 YFSETQ. Trimming at V came to 3 bases and at J to 6 bases, leaving 6 bases not matched to a gene. There are 16 residues in the CDR3. For the CDR3, the DNA is TGCGCCAGCAGCTCCGGACTAGCGGGAGTAGCCAATGAGCAGTTCTTC. Translation gives CASSSGLAGVANEQFF.

The chain combines TRBV19 with TRBJ1-3; 8 positions agree with TRBD1. This CDR3 comprises 15 residues. The germline V gene has CDR1 LNHDA and CDR2 SQIVND (reference sequence). The junction had 3 bases not matched to a gene; V was cut back by 5 bases and J by 0 bases. The CDR3 loop is CASSGDRISGNTIYF. The CDR3 DNA sequence: TGTGCCAGTAGTGGGGACAGGATCTCTGGAAACACCATATATTTT.

The chain combines TRBV7-2 with TRBJ1-5; TRBD1 might be the D (5 bases). The CDR3 has 17 amino acids. The germline gives CDR1 SGHTA, CDR2 FQGNSA. V lost 5 bases, J lost 3 bases, and 20 bases lay in between. CDR3 bases: TGTGCCAGCAGCCCGGATGTCTCAGGGTTTCACAATCAGCCCCAGCATTTT. This translates into CASSPDVSGFHNQPQHF.

The genes are TRBV5-1 and TRBJ2-3; D uncertain. Looked up from germline, CDR1 is SGHRS and CDR2 is YFSETQ. The CDR3 length is 15 residues. Trimming shortened V by 0 bases and J by 5 bases, and 13 bases separated the two germline ends. CDR3 in amino acids: CASSLGGSLGDTQYF. The CDR3 DNA follows: TGCGCCAGCAGCTTGGGCGGCAGCCTGGGAGATACGCAGTATTTT.

The table lists this clone with a few counts. This chain links TRBV14 with TRBJ1-1; D is unresolved. V was trimmed by 0 bases and J by 5 bases, leaving 4 bases between them. CDR3 size: 12 residues. Germline assignment: CDR1 SGHDN and CDR2 FVKESK. This CDR3 is CASSQDQTEAFF. CDR3 coding DNA: TGTGCCAGCAGCCAAGATCAGACTGAAGCTTTCTTT.

The genes are TRBV5-1 and TRBJ2-1, with 9 bases matching TRBD2. The ends lost 0 bases at V and 6 bases at J; junction bases unmatched: 7. The CDR3 totals 16 residues. Germline V gene lookup returns CDR1 SGHRS and CDR2 YFSETQ. The CDR3 DNA follows: TGCGCCAGCAGCTTGGCCGGCCTAGCGGGAATCAATGAGCAGTTCTTC. Its protein is CASSLAGLAGINEQFF.

The chain joins TRBV5-1 to TRBJ1-1, with 8 nucleotides matching TRBD1. This CDR3 spans 16 amino acids. After removal of 4 bases from V and 1 base from J, the junction contained 9 bases not matched to a gene. The V gene's germline CDR1 is SGHRS and CDR2 YFSETQ. The CDR3 spells CASSLEIGQGNTEAFF. The CDR3 DNA follows: TGCGCCAGCAGCCTTGAAATAGGACAGGGGAACACTGAAGCTTTCTTT.

CDR3 nucleotides: TGTGCCAGCAGGCGATCAGCGGGTCAGCCCCAGCATTTT. Its protein is CASRRSAGQPQHF. This chain connects TRBV6-5 to TRBJ1-5; D ambiguous. CDR1 is MNHEY and CDR2 is SVGAGI in the germline V gene. V was pared by 6 bases and J by 6 bases, with 12 bases between. CDR3 length: 13 residues.

V gene TRBV7-9 combines with J gene TRBJ2-7, with a weak D call TRBD2 (5 bases). CDR3 length: 13 residues. The ends were cut back, 10 bases at V and 6 bases at J, with 19 bases in the middle. Per the germline V gene, CDR1 is SEHNR and CDR2 is FQNEAQ (reference sequence). The CDR3 loop is CATKGRAEVEQYF. The CDR3 DNA follows: TGTGCCACCAAAGGGCGGGCGGAGGTCGAGCAGTACTTC.

V gene TRBV9 combines with J gene TRBJ1-3; D perhaps matches TRBD1 (5 bases). Germline V gene data show CDR1 as SGDLS and CDR2 as YYNGEE. Trimming removed 5 bases at V and 2 bases at J, with 17 bases between. CDR3 length: 16 residues. For the CDR3, the DNA is TGTGCCAGCAGTGATTCCCTACAGGAAACTGGAAACACCATATATTTT. It translates to CASSDSLQETGNTIYF.

J is TRBJ2-3 and V is TRBV7-9, with 10 bases identical to TRBD1. Germline V gene sequence: CDR1 SEHNR, CDR2 FQNEAQ (reference sequence). V lost 2 bases to trimming and J lost 3 bases; unmatched junction nucleotides: 11. CDR3 length equals 18 residues. DNA for the CDR3: TGTGCCAGCAGCTTATTGGTAGCCAGACAGGGGGCAACAGATACGCAGTATTTT. It encodes CASSLLVARQGATDTQYF.

This clone occurred a few times. The genes are TRBV2 and TRBJ2-5; the D is unclear. Trimming cost V 4 bases and J 0 bases, with 9 bases left between them. Per germline, CDR1 SNHLY and CDR2 FYNNEI. This CDR3 contains 14 residues. The DNA for the CDR3 is TGTGCCAGCAGTGTCGGTCGGTACCAAGAGACCCAGTACTTC. Protein: CASSVGRYQETQYF. Together with reference TRBV2 and TRBJ2-5, the CDR3 gives the full variable domain: EPEVTQTPSHQVTQMGQEVILRCVPISNHLYFYWYRQILGQKVEFLVSFYNNEISEKSEIFDDQFSVERPDGSNFTLKIRSTKLEDSAMYFCASSVGRYQETQYFGPGTRLLVL.

The gene calls are TRBV11-2 and TRBJ2-5, with a possible D match to TRBD1 (5 bases). Germline loops: CDR1 SGHAT, CDR2 FQNNGV. The CDR3 sequence is 11 residues long. Between the trimmed V and J ends, which lost 0 bases and 9 bases, there was a span of 5 bases. CDR3 DNA sequence: TGTGCCAGCAGCTTAGAAGGGGCCCAGTACTTC. Its translation is CASSLEGAQYF. Full variable domain (outside the CDR3, taken from reference TRBV11-2 and TRBJ2-5): EAGVAQSPRYKIIEKRQSVAFWCNPISGHATLYWYQQILGQGPKLLIQFQNNGVVDDSQLPKDRFSAERLKGVDSTLKIQPAKLEDSAVYLCASSLEGAQYFGPGTRLLVL.

The chain couples TRBV27 to TRBJ1-1; 8 bases fit TRBD1. V lost 2 bases and J lost 9; bases outside the gene matches: 5. Germline V gene data show CDR1 as MNHEY and CDR2 as SMNVEV (reference sequence). The CDR3 spans 13 residues. CDR3: CASSLARGLQAFF. The CDR3 bases are TGTGCCAGCAGTTTAGCCAGGGGGCTTCAAGCTTTCTTT.

The chain links TRBV7-9 to TRBJ1-2, with a weak D call TRBD1 (5 bases). Germline assignment: CDR1 SEHNR and CDR2 FQNEAQ (reference sequence). Between the trimmed V and J ends, which lost 7 bases and 3 bases, there was a span of 12 bases. CDR3 length: 13 residues. CDR3 sequence reads: CASTLGGDYGYTF. CDR3 DNA: TGTGCCAGCACCCTCGGAGGGGACTATGGCTACACCTTC.

The CDR3 spells CASSYGGQGRTEAFF. CDR3 in DNA: TGTGCCAGCAGTTACGGAGGACAGGGGAGGACTGAAGCTTTCTTT. The chain uses TRBV6-5 and TRBJ1-1; 9 bases map to TRBD1. The germline CDR1 and CDR2 sequences are MNHEY and SVGAGI. The CDR3 has 15 residues. J gave up 5 bases and V 2 bases, and 6 bases lay outside the gene matches.

This clone was counted between two and nine times. DNA of the CDR3: TGTGCCAGCAGCTTAGTACGTCTAGCGGGAGGTGATGAGCAGTTCTTC. Its translation: CASSLVRLAGGDEQFF. J is TRBJ2-1 and V is TRBV13; 11 bases fit TRBD2. The CDR3 spans 16 residues. The germline V gene has CDR1 PRHDT and CDR2 FYEKMQ (reference sequence). Trimming took 1 base from V and 8 from J; bases not matched to a gene: 7. Filled out from reference TRBV13 and TRBJ2-1, the complete variable domain reads AAGVIQSPRHLIKEKRETATLKCYPIPRHDTVYWYQQGPGQDPQFLISFYEKMQSDKGSIPDRFSAQQFSDYHSELNMSSLELGDSALYFCASSLVRLAGGDEQFFGPGTRLTVL.

J is TRBJ2-3 and V is TRBV4-1; 9 bases are a match to TRBD2. V lost 8 bases to trimming and J lost 0 bases; unmatched junction nucleotides: 6. CDR1 is MGHRA, CDR2 YSYEKL, per germline. The CDR3 is 15 amino acids. Here the CDR3 reads CASSASGVSTDTQYF. For the CDR3, the DNA is TGCGCCAGCTCGGCTAGCGGGGTTAGCACAGATACGCAGTATTTT.

This clone has more than one count but fewer than ten. The genes are TRBV6-5 and TRBJ2-4; perhaps TRBD1 as D (6 bases). The CDR3 has 11 amino acids. CDR1 and CDR2 from the germline V gene are MNHEY and SVGAGI. The germline V and J ends were trimmed by 7 bases and 7 bases, with 8 bases remaining between them. CDR3 DNA sequence: TGTGCCAGCACAAGGGGGAACATTCAGTACTTC. It codes for CASTRGNIQYF.

The V and J genes are TRBV5-1 and TRBJ1-4; D possibly corresponds to TRBD1 (6 bases). Trimming removed 5 bases at V and 2 bases at J, with 16 bases between. The CDR3 consists of 16 residues. Per germline, CDR1 SGHRS and CDR2 YFSETQ. The CDR3 spells CASSLQGPSTNEKLFF. In DNA form, the CDR3 reads TGCGCCAGCAGTCTACAGGGCCCATCTACTAATGAAAAACTGTTTTTT.

The V and J genes are TRBV7-9 and TRBJ2-3; 15 bases match TRBD2. This CDR3 is built from 16 residues. Germline values: CDR1 SEHNR, CDR2 FQNEAQ (reference sequence). The V and J ends lost 3 bases and 5 bases, in that order; junction bases with no gene match: 3. This CDR3 is CASSFGLAGGRDTQYF. CDR3 DNA: TGTGCCAGCAGCTTCGGACTAGCGGGAGGGAGAGATACGCAGTATTTT. Combining the CDR3 with reference TRBV7-9 and TRBJ2-3 gives the whole variable domain DTGVSQNPRHKITKRGQNVTFRCDPISEHNRLYWYRQTLGQGPEFLTYFQNEAQLEKSRLLSDRFSAERPKGSFSTLEIQRTEQGDSAMYLCASSFGLAGGRDTQYFGPGTRLTVL.